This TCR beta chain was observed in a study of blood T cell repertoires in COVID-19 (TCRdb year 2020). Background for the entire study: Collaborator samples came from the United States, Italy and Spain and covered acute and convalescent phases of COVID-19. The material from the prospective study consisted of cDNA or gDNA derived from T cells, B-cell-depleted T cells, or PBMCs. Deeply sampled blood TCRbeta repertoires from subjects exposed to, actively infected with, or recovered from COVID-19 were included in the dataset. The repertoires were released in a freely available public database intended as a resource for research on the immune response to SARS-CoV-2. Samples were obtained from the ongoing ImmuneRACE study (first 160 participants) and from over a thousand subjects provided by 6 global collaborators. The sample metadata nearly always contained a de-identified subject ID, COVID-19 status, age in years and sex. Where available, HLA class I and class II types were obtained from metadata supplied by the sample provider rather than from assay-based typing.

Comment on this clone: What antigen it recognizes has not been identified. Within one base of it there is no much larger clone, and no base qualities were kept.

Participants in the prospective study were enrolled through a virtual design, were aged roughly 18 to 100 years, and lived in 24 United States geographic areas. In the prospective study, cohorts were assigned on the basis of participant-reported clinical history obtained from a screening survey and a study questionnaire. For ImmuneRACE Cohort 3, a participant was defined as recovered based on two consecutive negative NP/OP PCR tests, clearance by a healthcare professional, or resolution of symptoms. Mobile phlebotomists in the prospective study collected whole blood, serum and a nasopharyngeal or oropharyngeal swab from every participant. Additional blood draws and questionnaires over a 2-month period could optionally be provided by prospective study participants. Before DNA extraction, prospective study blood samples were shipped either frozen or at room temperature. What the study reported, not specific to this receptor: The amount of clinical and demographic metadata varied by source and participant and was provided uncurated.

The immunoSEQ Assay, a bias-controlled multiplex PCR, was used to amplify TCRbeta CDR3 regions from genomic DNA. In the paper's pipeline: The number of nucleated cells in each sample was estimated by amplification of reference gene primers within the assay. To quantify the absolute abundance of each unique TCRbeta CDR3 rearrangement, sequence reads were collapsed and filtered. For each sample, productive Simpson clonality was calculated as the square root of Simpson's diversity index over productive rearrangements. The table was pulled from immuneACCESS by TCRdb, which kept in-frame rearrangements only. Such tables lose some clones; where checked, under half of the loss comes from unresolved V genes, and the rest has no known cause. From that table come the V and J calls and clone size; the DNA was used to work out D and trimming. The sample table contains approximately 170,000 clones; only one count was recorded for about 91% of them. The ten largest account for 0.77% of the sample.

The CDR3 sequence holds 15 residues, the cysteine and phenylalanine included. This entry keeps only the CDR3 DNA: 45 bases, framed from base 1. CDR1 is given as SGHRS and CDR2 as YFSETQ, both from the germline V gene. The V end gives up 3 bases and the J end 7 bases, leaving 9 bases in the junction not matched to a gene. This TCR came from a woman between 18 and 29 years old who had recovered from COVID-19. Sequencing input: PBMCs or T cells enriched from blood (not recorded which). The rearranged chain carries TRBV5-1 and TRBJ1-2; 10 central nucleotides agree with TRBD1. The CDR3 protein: CASSWSGTGESGYTF. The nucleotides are TGCGCCAGCAGCTGGTCCGGGACAGGGGAATCTGGCTACACCTTC.